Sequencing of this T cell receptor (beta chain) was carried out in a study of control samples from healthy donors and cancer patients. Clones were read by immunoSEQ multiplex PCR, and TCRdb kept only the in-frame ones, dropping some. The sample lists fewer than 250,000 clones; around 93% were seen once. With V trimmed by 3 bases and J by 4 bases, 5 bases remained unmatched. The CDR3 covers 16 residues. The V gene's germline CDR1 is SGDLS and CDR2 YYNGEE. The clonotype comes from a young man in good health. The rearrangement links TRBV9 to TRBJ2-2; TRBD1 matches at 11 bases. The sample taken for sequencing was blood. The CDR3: CASSARDRGSTGELFF. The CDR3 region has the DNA TGTGCCAGCAGCGCCCGGGACAGGGGGAGCACCGGGGAGCTGTTTTTT.